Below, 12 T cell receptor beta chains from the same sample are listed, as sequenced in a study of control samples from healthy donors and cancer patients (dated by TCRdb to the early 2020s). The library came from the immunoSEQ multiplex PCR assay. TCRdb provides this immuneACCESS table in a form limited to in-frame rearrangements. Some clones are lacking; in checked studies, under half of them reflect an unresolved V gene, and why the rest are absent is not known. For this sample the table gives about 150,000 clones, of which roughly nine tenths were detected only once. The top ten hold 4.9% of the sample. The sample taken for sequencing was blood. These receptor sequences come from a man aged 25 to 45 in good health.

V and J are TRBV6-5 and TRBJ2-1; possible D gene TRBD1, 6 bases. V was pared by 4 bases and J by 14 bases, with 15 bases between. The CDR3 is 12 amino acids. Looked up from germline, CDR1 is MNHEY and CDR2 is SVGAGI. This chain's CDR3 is CASSSTAGVKFF. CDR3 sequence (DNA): TGTGCCAGCAGTTCCACAGCAGGGGTAAAGTTCTTC.

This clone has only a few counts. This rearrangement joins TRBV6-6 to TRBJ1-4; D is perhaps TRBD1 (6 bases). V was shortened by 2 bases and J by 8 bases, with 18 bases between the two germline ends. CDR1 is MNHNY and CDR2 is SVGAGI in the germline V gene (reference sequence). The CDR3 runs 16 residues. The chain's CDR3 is CASSYDRGGGREKLFF. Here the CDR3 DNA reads TGTGCCAGCAGTTACGATCGAGGAGGGGGGAGGGAAAAACTGTTTTTT.

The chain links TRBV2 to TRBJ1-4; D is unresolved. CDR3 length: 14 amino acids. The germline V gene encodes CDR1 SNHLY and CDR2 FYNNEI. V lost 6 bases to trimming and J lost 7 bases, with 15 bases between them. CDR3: CASRGHASTEKLFF. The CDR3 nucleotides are TGTGCCAGCAGGGGCCACGCCTCAACTGAAAAACTGTTTTTT.

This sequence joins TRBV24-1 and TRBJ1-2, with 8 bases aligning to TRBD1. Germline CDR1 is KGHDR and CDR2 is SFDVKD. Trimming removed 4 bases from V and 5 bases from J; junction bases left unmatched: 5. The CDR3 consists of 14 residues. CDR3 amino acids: CATSEPGTGYGYTF. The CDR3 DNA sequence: TGTGCCACCAGTGAGCCCGGGACAGGTTATGGCTACACCTTC.

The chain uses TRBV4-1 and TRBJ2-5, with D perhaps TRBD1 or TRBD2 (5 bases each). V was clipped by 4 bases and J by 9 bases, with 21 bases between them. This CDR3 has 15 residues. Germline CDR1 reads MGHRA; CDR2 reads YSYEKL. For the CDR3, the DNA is TGCGCCAGCAGCCCCGACACGGGACGGCCAGGGCCCCAGTACTTC. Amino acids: CASSPDTGRPGPQYF.

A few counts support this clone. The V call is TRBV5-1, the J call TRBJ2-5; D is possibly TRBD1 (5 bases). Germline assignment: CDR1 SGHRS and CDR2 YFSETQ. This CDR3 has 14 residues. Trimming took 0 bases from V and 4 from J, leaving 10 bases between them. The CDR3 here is CASSLGDRGETQYF. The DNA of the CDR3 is TGCGCCAGCAGCTTGGGGGATAGGGGAGAGACCCAGTACTTC. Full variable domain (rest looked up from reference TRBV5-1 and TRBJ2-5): KAGVTQTPRYLIKTRGQQVTLSCSPISGHRSVSWYQQTPGQGLQFLFEYFSETQRNKGNFPGRFSGRQFSNSRSEMNVSTLELGDSALYLCASSLGDRGETQYFGPGTRLLVL.

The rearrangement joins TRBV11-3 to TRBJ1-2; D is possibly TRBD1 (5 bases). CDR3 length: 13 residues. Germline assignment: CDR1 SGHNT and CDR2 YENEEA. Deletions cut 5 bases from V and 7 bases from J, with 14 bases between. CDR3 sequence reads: CASSLTTGVGYTF. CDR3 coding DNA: TGTGCCAGCAGCCTCACGACGGGGGTTGGCTACACCTTC.

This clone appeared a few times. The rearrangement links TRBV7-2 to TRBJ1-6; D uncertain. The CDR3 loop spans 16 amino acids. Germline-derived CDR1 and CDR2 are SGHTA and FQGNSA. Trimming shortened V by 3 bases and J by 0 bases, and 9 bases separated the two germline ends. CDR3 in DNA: TGTGCCAGCAGCTTCACAGCGAGCTCCTATAATTCACCCCTCCACTTT. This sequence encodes CASSFTASSYNSPLHF. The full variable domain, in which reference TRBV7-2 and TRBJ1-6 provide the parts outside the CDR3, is GAGVSQSPSNKVTEKGKDVELRCDPISGHTALYWYRQSLGQGLEFLIYFQGNSAPDKSGLPSDRFSAERTGGSVSTLTIQRTQQEDSAVYLCASSFTASSYNSPLHFGNGTRLTVT.

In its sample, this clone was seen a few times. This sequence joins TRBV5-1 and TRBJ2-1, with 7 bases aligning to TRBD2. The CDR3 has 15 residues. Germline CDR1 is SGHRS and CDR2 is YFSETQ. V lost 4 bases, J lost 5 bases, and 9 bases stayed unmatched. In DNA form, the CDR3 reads TGCGCCAGCAGCCCCGGCAGAGCGGGGAACAATGAGCAGTTCTTC. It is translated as CASSPGRAGNNEQFF.

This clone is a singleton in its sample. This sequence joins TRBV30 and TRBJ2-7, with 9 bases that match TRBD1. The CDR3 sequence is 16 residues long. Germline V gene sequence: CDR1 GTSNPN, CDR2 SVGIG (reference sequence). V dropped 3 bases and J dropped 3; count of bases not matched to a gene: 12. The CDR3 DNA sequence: TGTGCCTGGAGCGGCCCCCAACAGGGGGCGAGCTACGAGCAGTACTTC. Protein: CAWSGPQQGASYEQYF.

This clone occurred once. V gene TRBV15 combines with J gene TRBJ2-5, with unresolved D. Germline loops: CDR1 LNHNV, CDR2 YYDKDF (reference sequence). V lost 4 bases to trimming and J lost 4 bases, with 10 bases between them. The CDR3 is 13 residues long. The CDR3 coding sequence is TGTGCCACCAGCAAGGGATCCTCAGAGACCCAGTACTTC. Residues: CATSKGSSETQYF.

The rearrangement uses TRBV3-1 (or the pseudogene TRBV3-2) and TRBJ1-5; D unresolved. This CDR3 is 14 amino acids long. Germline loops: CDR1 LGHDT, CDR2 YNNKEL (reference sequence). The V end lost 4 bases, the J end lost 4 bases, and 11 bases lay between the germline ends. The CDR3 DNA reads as TGTGCCAGCAGCCCTAGGCCCTCAAATCAGCCCCAGCATTTT. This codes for CASSPRPSNQPQHF.